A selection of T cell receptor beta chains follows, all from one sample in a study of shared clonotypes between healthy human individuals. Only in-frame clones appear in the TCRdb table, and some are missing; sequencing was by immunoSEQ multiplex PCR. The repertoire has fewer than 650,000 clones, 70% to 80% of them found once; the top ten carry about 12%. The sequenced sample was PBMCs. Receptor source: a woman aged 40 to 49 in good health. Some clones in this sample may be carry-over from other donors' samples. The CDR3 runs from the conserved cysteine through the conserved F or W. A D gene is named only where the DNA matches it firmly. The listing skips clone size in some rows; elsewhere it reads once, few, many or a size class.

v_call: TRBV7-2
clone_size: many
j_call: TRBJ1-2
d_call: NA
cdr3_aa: CASSPTPGYGYTF
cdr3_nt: TGTGCCAGCAGCCCAACTCCGGGGTATGGCTACACCTTC

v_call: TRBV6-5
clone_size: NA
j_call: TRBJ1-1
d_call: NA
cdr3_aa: CASSYQGTMAFF
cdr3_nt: TGTGCCAGCAGTTACCAGGGGACGATGGCTTTCTTT

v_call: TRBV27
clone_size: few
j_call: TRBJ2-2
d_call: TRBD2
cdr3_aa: CASSSSGTRRAGELFF
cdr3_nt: TGTGCCAGCAGTTCTAGCGGGACCCGACGGGCCGGGGAGCTGTTTTTT

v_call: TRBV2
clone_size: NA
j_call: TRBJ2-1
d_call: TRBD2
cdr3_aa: CASRGLVSSYNEQFF
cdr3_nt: TGTGCCAGCAGAGGACTAGTTAGCTCCTACAATGAGCAGTTCTTC

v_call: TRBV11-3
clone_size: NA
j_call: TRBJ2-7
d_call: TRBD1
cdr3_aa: CASSQGQDYEQYF
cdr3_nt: TGTGCCAGCAGCCAGGGACAGGACTACGAGCAGTACTTC

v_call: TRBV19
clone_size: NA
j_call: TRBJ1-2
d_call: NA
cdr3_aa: CASRPVRANYGYTF
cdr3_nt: TGTGCCAGTAGGCCCGTCCGAGCTAACTATGGCTACACCTTC

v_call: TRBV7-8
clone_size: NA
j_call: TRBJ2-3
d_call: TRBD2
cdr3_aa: CASSLVAGGWRDTQYF
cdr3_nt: TGTGCCAGCAGCTTAGTTGCGGGAGGGTGGAGAGATACGCAGTATTTT

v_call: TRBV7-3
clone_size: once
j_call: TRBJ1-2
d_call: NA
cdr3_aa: CASSSQGLYGYTF
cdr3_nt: TGTGCCAGCAGTTCACAGGGACTCTATGGCTACACCTTC

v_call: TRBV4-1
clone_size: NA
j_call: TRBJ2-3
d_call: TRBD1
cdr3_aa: CASSQTGTGSADTQYF
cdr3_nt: TGCGCCAGCAGCCAAACCGGGACAGGGTCCGCAGATACGCAGTATTTT

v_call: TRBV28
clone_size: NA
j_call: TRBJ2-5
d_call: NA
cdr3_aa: CASSRPGHQETQYF
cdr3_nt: TGTGCCAGCAGCCGCCCGGGGCACCAAGAGACCCAGTACTTC

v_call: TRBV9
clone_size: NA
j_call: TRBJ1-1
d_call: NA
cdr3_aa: CASSPRWGGNTEAFF
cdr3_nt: TGTGCCAGCAGCCCTCGATGGGGGGGGAACACTGAAGCTTTCTTT

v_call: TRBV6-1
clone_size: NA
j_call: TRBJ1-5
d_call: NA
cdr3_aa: CASRPTENTQHF
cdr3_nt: TGTGCCAGCAGACCCACAGAAAACACCCAGCATTTT

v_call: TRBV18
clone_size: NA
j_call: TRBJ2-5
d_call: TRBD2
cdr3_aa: CASSRDYHRKETQYF
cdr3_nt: TGTGCCAGCTCAAGGGACTACCACCGAAAAGAGACCCAGTACTTC

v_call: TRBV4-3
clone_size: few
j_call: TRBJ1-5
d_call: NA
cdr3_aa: CASSQDQGRNQPQHF
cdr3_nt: TGCGCCAGCAGCCAAGATCAAGGTAGGAATCAGCCCCAGCATTTT

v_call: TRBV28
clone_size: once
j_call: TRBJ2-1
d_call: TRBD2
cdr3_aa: CASSPRTSGSVPEQFF
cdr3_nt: TGTGCCAGCAGTCCAAGGACTAGCGGGAGTGTTCCTGAGCAGTTCTTC

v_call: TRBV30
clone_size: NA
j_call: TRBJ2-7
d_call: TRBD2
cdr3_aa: CAWSAQTSGVRGQYF
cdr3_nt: TGTGCCTGGAGCGCTCAGACTAGCGGCGTACGTGGGCAGTACTTC

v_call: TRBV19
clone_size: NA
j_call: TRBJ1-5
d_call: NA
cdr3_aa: CASTRDTANQPQHF
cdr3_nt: TGTGCCAGTACCCGGGACACGGCGAATCAGCCCCAGCATTTT

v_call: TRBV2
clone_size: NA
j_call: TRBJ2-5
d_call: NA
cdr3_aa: CASNLAGKTQYF
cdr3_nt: TGTGCCAGCAATCTAGCTGGAAAGACCCAGTACTTC

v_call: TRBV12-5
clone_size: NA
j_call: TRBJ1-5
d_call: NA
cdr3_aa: CASGLGGASNQPQHF
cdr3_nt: TGTGCTAGTGGTTTGGGAGGGGCTTCCAATCAGCCCCAGCATTTT

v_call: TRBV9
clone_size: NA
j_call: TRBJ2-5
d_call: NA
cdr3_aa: CASSGGEETQYF
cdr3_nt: TGTGCCAGCAGCGGCGGTGAAGAGACCCAGTACTTC

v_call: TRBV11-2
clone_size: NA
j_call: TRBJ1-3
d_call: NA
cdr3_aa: CASSWGGSSGNTIYF
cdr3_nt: TGTGCCAGCAGCTGGGGGGGAAGCTCTGGAAACACCATATATTTT

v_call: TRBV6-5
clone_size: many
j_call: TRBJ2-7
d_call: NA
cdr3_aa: CASSDKGSPSEQYF
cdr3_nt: TGTGCCAGCAGTGACAAGGGGTCCCCCTCCGAGCAGTACTTC

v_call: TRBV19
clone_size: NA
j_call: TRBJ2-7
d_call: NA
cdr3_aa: CASSKPGTYEQYF
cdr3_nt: TGTGCCAGTAGTAAGCCAGGGACCTACGAGCAGTACTTC

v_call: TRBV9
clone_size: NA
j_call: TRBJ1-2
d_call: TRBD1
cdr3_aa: CASSVPGGARGYTF
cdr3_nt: TGTGCCAGCAGCGTCCCAGGGGGCGCGAGAGGCTACACCTTC

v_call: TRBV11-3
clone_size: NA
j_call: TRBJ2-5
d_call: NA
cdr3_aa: CASSLSGTAETQYF
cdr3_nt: TGTGCCAGCAGCTTATCAGGAACAGCGGAGACCCAGTACTTC

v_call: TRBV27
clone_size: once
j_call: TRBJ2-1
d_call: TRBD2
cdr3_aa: CASSLRLAGGLVNEQFF
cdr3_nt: TGTGCCAGCAGTTTAAGGTTAGCGGGAGGTCTTGTTAATGAGCAGTTCTTC

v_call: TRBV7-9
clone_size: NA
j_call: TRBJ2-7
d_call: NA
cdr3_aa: CASSLYEGYEQYF
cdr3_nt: TGTGCCAGCAGCTTATATGAGGGATACGAGCAGTACTTC

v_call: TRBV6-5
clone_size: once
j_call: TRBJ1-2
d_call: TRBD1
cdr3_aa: CASYPGQGYGYTF
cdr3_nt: TGTGCCAGTTACCCGGGACAGGGCTATGGCTACACCTTC

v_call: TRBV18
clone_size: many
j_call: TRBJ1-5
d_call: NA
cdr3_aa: CASQRERNQPQHF
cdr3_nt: TGTGCCAGCCAGCGGGAACGTAATCAGCCCCAGCATTTT

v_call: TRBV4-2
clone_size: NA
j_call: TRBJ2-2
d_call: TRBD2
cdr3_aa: CASSQDFGLAGGTGELFF
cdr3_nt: TGTGCCAGCAGCCAAGATTTCGGACTAGCGGGAGGTACCGGGGAGCTGTTTTTT

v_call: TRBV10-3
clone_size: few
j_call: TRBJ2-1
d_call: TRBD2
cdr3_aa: CAISEFSSGAYNEQFF
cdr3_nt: TGTGCCATCAGTGAGTTTTCTAGCGGAGCCTACAATGAGCAGTTCTTC

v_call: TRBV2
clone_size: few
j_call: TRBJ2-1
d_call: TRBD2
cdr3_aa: CASRSRGGSPYNEQFF
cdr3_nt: TGTGCCAGCAGGTCCCGGGGGGGGTCCCCTTACAATGAGCAGTTCTTC

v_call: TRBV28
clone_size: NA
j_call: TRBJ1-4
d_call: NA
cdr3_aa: CASSPLIGSKATNEKLFF
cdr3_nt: TGTGCCAGCAGCCCCTTGATAGGCTCTAAGGCAACTAATGAAAAACTGTTTTTT

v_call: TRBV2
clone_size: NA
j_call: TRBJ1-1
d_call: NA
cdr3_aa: CASRLTGGILVNTEAFF
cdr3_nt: TGTGCCAGCAGGTTGACAGGCGGCATTTTAGTGAACACTGAAGCTTTCTTT

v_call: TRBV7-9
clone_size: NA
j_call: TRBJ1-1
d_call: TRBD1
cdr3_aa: CASSWEGQKNTEAFF
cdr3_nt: TGTGCCAGCAGCTGGGAGGGACAGAAAAACACTGAAGCTTTCTTT

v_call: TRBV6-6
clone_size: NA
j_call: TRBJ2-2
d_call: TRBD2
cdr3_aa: CASSSPGLAGAGELFF
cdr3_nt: TGTGCCAGCAGTTCACCTGGACTAGCGGGAGCCGGGGAGCTGTTTTTT

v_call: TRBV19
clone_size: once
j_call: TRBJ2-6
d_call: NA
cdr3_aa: CASSIGGSGANVLTF
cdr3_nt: TGTGCCAGTAGTATTGGTGGCTCTGGGGCCAACGTCCTGACTTTC

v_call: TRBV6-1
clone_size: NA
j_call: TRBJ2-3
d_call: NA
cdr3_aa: CASSEIPPPDTQYF
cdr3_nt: TGTGCCAGCAGTGAAATCCCTCCCCCAGATACGCAGTATTTT

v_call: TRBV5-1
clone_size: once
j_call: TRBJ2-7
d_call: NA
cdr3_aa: CASSSQSYEQYF
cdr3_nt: TGCGCCAGCAGCTCACAATCCTACGAGCAGTACTTC

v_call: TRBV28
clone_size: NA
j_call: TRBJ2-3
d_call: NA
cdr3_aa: CASSLLLLGTDTQYF
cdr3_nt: TGTGCCAGCAGTTTATTGCTGTTGGGCACAGATACGCAGTATTTT

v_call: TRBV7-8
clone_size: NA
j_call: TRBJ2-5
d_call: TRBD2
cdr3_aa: CASSWGTNKETQYF
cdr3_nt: TGTGCCAGCAGCTGGGGGACTAACAAAGAGACCCAGTACTTC

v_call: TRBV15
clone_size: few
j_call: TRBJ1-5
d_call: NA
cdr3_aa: CATSRDRDQPQHF
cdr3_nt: TGTGCCACCAGCAGAGACAGGGATCAGCCCCAGCATTTT

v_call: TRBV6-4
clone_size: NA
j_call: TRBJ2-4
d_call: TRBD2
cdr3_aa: CASRVSGRSPNIQYF
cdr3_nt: TGTGCCAGCAGGGTAAGCGGGAGGAGTCCAAACATTCAGTACTTC

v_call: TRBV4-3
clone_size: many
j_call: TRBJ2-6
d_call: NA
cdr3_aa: CASSQDKGSGANVLTF
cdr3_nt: TGCGCCAGCAGCCAAGATAAGGGGTCTGGGGCCAACGTCCTGACTTTC

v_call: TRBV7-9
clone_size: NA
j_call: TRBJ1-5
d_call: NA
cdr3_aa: CASSLSRGQPQHF
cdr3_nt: TGTGCCAGCAGCTTATCACGGGGTCAGCCCCAGCATTTT

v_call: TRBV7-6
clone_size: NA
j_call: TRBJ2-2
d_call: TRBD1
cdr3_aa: CASSWGTGENTGELFF
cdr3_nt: TGTGCCAGCAGCTGGGGGACAGGGGAGAACACCGGGGAGCTGTTTTTT

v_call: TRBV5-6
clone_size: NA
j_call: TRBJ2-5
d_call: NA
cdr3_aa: CASSLAGSETQYF
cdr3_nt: TGTGCCAGCAGCTTGGCTGGGTCGGAGACCCAGTACTTC

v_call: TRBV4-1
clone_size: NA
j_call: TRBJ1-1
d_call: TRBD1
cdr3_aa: CASSQQTGSPFF
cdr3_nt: TGCGCCAGCAGCCAACAGACAGGGAGCCCTTTCTTT

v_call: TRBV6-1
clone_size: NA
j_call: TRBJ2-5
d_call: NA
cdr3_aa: CASSDRLGETQYF
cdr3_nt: TGTGCCAGCAGTGATAGGTTGGGGGAGACCCAGTACTTC

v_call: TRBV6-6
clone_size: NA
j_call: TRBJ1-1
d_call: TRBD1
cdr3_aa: CASRTGDTEAFF
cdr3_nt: TGTGCCAGCAGGACAGGGGACACTGAAGCTTTCTTT

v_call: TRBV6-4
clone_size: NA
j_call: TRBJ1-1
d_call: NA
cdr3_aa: CASSDSGGETEAFF
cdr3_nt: TGTGCCAGCAGTGACTCAGGGGGAGAGACTGAAGCTTTCTTT

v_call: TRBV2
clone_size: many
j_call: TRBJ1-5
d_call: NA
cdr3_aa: CASSAWGSNQPQHF
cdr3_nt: TGTGCCAGCAGCGCCTGGGGTAGCAATCAGCCCCAGCATTTT

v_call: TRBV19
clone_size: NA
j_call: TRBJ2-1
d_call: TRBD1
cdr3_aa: CASSVTGASYNEQFF
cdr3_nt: TGTGCCAGTAGTGTGACAGGGGCCTCCTACAATGAGCAGTTCTTC

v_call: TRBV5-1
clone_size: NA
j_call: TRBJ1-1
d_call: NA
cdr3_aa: CASSVGTNTEAFF
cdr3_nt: TGCGCCAGCAGCGTAGGGACAAACACTGAAGCTTTCTTT